This T cell receptor beta chain was identified in a study of beta chain features in type 1 diabetes. The study, taken as a whole, reports: TCRB CDR3s were moderately but significantly shorter in Type 1 diabetes patients in all four CD4+ subsets.

A note on this clone: What it recognizes is unknown.

The sequenced template was cDNA made from the entire isolated RNA. Profiling relied on immunoSEQ multiplex PCR, and the TCRdb table lists in-frame clones only, not all of them. The sample carries just under 150,000 clones, approximately 13% recorded once. The CDR3 length is 17 residues. CDR1 and CDR2 (germline): MGHDK, SYGVNS. V was trimmed by 1 base and J by 1 base, leaving 13 bases between them. Input material: central memory CD4+ T cells from blood. This chain connects TRBV25-1 to TRBJ2-2, with a possible D match to TRBD1 (6 bases). This TCR was recovered from a man aged 18 to 30 with type 1 diabetes. CDR3 DNA: TGTGCCAGCAGTGAATCTAGGGACACCTTGAACACCGGGGAGCTGTTTTTT. It encodes CASSESRDTLNTGELFF.